What follows describes a single TCR beta chain. Its antigen is not known. This sample was included in a study of glioma-infiltrating T cells after dendritic cell vaccination. The germline V gene has CDR1 SGHRS and CDR2 YFSETQ. Unmatched junction bases numbered 10, after V lost 3 bases and J lost 8 bases. There are 15 residues in the CDR3. None of the glioblastoma patients had an isocitrate dehydrogenase mutation. Study results and caveats: Patients with more pretreatment TILs had longer time to progression and survival.

TCRdb's copy holds only in-frame clones and misses some; the assay was immunoSEQ multiplex PCR. The sample carries 90,000 to 100,000 clones, around three quarters recorded once. The chain uses TRBV5-1 and TRBJ2-4; 8 nucleotides agree with TRBD1. Here the sequenced sample was blood, taken before dendritic cell vaccination. The source of this sequence is a human donor with glioblastoma. The CDR3 loop reads CASSYTGGNSHIQYF. CDR3 in DNA: TGCGCCAGCAGCTATACAGGGGGAAATAGTCACATTCAGTACTTC.